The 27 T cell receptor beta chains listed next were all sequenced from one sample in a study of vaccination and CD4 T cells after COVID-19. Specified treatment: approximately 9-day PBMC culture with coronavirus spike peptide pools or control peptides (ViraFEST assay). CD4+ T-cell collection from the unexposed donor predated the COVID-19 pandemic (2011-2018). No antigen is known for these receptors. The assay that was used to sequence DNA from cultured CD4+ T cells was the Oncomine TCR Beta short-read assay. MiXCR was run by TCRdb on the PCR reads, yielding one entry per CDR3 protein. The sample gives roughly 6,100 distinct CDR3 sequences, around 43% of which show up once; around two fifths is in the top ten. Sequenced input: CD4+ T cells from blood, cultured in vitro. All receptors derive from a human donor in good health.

CDR3 loop: CASSGTMNTEAFF. In DNA, the CDR3 is TGCGCCAGCAGCGGTACAATGAACACTGAAGCTTTCTTT. The V gene is TRBV5-1, the J gene TRBJ1-1; the D is unclear. V was trimmed by 4 bases and J by 0 bases, leaving 7 bases between them. CDR3 length equals 13 residues. Germline V gene data show CDR1 as SGHRS and CDR2 as YFSETQ.

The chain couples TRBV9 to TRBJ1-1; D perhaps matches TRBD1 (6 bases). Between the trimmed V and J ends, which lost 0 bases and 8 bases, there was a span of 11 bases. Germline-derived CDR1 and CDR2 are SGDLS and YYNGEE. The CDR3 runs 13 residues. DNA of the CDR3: TGTGCCAGCAGCGTAGGGACAGAAGGAGAAGCTTTCTTT. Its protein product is CASSVGTEGEAFF.

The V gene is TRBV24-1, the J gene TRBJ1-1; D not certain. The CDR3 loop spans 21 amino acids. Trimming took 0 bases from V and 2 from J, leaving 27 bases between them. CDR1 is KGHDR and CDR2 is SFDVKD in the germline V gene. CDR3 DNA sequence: TGTGCCACCAGTGATTTGCAGGAAGGAGAGGTAGGAGACCAACCAAACACTGAAGCTTTCTTT. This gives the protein CATSDLQEGEVGDQPNTEAFF.

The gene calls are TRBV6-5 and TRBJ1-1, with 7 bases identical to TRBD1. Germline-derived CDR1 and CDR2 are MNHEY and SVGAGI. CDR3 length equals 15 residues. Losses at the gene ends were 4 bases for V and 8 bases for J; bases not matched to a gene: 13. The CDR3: CASSSLGQVNIEAFF. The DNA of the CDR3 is TGTGCCAGCAGTTCTCTCGGACAGGTCAATATAGAAGCTTTCTTT.

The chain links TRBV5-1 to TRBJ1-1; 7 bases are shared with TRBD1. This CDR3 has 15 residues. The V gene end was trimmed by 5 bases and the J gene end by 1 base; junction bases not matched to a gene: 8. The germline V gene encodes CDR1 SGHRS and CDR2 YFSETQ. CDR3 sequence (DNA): TGCGCCAGCAGTATACAGGGGAAGGGGAACACTGAAGCTTTCTTT. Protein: CASSIQGKGNTEAFF.

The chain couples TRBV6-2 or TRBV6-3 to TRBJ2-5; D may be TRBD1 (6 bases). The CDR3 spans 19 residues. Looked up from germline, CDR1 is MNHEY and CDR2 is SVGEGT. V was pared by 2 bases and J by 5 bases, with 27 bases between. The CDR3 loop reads CASSYPFYLPGQGYETQYF. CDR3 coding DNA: TGTGCCAGCAGTTACCCCTTTTATTTACCGGGACAAGGATACGAGACCCAGTACTTC.

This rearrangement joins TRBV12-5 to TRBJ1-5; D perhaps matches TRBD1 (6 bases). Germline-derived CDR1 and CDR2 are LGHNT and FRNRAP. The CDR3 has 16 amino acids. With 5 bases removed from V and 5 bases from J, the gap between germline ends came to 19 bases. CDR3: CASGPPGHGGDQPQHF. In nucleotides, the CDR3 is TGTGCTAGTGGTCCGCCGGGACACGGGGGAGATCAGCCCCAGCATTTT.

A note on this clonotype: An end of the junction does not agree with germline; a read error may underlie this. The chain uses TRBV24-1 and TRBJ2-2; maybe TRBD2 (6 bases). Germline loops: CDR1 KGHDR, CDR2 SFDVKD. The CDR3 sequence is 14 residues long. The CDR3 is CATNDLADTGELFF. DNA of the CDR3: TGTGCCACCAATGATTTAGCGGATACCGGGGAGCTGTTTTTT.

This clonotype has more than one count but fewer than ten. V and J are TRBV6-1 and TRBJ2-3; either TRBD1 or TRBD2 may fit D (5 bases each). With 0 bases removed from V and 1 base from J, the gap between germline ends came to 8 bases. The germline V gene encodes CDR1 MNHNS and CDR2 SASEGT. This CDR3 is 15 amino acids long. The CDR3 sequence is CASSEAGDRTDTQYF. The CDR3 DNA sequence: TGTGCCAGCAGTGAAGCCGGGGACCGCACAGATACGCAGTATTTT.

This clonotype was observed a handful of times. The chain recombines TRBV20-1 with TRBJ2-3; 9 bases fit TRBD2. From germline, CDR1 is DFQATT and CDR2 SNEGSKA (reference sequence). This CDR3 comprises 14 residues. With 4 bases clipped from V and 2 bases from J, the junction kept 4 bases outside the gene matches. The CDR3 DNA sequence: TGCAGTGCTATAGCGGGACTAGCCACAGATACGCAGTATTTT. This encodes CSAIAGLATDTQYF.

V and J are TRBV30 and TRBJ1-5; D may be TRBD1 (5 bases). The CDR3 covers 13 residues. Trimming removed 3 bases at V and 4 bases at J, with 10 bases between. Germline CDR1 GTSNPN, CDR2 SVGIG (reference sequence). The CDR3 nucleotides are TGTGCCTGGAGCAAACAGGAGAATCAGCCCCAGCATTTT. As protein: CAWSKQENQPQHF.

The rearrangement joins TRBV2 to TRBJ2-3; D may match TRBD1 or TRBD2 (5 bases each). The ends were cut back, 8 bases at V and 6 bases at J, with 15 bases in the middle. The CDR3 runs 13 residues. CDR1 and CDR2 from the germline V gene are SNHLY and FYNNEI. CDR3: CASSGPGADTQYF. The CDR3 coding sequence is TGTGCCAGCTCCGGGCCCGGGGCGGATACGCAGTATTTT.

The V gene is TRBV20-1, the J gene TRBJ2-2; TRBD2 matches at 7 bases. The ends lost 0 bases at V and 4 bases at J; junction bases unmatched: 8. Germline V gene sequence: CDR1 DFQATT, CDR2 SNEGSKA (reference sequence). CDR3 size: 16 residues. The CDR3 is CSARDWILAATGELFF. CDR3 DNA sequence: TGCAGTGCTAGAGATTGGATTCTAGCGGCCACCGGGGAGCTGTTTTTT.

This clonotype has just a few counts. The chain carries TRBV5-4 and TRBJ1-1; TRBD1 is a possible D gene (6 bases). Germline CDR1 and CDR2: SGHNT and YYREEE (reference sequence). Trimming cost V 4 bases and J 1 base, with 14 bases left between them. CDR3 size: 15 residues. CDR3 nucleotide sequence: TGTGCCAGCAGCCAAGGAACACAGGGGAACACTGAAGCTTTCTTT. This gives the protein CASSQGTQGNTEAFF. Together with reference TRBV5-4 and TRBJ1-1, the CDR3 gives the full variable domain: ETGVTQSPTHLIKTRGQQVTLRCSSQSGHNTVSWYQQALGQGPQFIFQYYREEENGRGNFPPRFSGLQFPNYSSELNVNALELDDSALYLCASSQGTQGNTEAFFGQGTRLTVV.

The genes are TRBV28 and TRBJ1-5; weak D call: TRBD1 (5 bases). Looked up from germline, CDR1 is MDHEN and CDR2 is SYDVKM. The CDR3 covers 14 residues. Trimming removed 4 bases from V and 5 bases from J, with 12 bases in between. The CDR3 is CASSWGEGHQPQHF. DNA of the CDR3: TGTGCCAGCAGTTGGGGAGAGGGGCATCAGCCCCAGCATTTT.

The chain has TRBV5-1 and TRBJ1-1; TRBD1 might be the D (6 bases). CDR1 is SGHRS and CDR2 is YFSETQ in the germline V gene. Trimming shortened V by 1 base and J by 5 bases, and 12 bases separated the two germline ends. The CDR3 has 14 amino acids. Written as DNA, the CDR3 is TGCGCCAGCAGCTTGTGGGGGCCGGGGACTGAAGCTTTCTTT. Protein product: CASSLWGPGTEAFF. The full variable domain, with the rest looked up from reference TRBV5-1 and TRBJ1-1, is KAGVTQTPRYLIKTRGQQVTLSCSPISGHRSVSWYQQTPGQGLQFLFEYFSETQRNKGNFPGRFSGRQFSNSRSEMNVSTLELGDSALYLCASSLWGPGTEAFFGQGTRLTVV.

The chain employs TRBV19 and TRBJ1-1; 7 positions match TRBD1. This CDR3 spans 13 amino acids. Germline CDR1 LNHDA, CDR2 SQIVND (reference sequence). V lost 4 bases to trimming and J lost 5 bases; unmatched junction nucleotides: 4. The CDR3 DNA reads TGTGCCAGTAGTAGGCAGGGGGAAACTGAAGCTTTCTTT. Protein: CASSRQGETEAFF. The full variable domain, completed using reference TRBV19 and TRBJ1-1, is DGGITQSPKYLFRKEGQNVTLSCEQNLNHDAMYWYRQDPGQGLRLIYYSQIVNDFQKGDIAEGYSVSREKKESFPLTVTSAQKNPTAFYLCASSRQGETEAFFGQGTRLTVV.

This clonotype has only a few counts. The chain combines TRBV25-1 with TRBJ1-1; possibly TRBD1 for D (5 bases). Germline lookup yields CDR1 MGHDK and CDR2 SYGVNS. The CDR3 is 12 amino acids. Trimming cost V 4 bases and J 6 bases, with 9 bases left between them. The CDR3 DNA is TGTGCCAGCAGTGTGTGGGACTCTGAAGCTTTCTTT. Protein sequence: CASSVWDSEAFF.

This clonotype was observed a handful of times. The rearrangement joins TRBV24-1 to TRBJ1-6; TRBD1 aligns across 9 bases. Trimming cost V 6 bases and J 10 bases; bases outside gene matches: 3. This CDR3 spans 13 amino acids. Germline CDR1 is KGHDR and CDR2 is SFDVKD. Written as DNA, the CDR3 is TGTGCCACCAGTCCGGGACAGGGATCACCCCTCCACTTT. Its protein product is CATSPGQGSPLHF.

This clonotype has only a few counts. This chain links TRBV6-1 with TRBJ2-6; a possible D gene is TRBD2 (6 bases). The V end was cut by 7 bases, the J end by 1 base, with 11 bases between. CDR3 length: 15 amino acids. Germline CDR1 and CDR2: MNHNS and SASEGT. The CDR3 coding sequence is TGTGCCAGCAAAACGGGGACTTCTGGGGCCAACGTCCTGACTTTC. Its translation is CASKTGTSGANVLTF.

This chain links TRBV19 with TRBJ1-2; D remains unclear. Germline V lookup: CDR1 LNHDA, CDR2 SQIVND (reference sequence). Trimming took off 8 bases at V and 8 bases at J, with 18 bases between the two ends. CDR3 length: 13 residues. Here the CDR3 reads CASRGGPHWGYTF. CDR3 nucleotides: TGTGCCAGTCGGGGAGGGCCCCATTGGGGCTACACCTTC.

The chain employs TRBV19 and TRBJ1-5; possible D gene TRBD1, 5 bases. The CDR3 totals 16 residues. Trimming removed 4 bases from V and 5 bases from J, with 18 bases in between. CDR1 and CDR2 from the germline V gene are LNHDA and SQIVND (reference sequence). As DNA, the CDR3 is TGTGCCAGTAGTACGGGTGGGAGGGGTCGGTATCAGCCCCAGCATTTT. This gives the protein CASSTGGRGRYQPQHF. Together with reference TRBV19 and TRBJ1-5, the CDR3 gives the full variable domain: DGGITQSPKYLFRKEGQNVTLSCEQNLNHDAMYWYRQDPGQGLRLIYYSQIVNDFQKGDIAEGYSVSREKKESFPLTVTSAQKNPTAFYLCASSTGGRGRYQPQHFGDGTRLSIL.

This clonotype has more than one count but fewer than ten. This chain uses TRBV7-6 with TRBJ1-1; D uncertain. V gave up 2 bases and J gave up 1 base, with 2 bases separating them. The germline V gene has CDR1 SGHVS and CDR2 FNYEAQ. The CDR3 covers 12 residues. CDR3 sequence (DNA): TGTGCCAGCAGCTTACAGAACACTGAAGCTTTCTTT. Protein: CASSLQNTEAFF.

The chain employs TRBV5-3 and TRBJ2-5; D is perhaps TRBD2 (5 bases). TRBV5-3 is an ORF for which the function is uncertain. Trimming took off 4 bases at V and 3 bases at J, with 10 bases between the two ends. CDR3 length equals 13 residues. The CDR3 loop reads CARSTPAEETQYF. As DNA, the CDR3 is TGTGCCAGAAGCACACCAGCGGAAGAGACCCAGTACTTC.

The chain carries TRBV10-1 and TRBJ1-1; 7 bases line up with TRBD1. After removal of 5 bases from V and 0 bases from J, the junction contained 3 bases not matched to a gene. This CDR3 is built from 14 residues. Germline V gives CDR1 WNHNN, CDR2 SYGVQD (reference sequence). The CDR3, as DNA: TGCGCCAGCAGTACCGGACAGGTGAACACTGAAGCTTTCTTT. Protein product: CASSTGQVNTEAFF.

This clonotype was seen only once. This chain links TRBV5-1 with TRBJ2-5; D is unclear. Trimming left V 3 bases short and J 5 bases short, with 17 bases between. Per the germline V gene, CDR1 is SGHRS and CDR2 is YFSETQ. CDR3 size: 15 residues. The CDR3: CASSSGAPTRETQYF. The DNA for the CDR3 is TGCGCCAGCAGCTCCGGTGCGCCGACTCGGGAGACCCAGTACTTC.

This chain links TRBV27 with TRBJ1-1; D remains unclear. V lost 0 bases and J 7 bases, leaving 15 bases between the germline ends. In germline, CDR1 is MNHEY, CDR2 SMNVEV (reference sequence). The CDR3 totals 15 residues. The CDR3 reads CASSLSDAVRGEAFF. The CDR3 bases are TGTGCCAGCAGTTTATCGGACGCAGTGAGAGGTGAAGCTTTCTTT.